This TCR beta chain derives from a study of blood T cell repertoires in COVID-19. Study-level background: Collection of acute and convalescent COVID-19 samples took place in the United States, Italy and Spain.

Libraries were prepared by immunoSEQ multiplex PCR; TCRdb keeps only in-frame clonotypes and omits some of them. This repertoire shows nearly 110,000 clones, around 75% found once; its top ten account for more than 0.8%. Material for sequencing was peripheral blood. The sequence was collected from a human donor with acute or convalescent COVID-19. The donor label of this sample is uncertain.

This chain's CDR3 is CASHGHMNTEAFF. The CDR3 DNA reads as TGTGCCAGCCACGGACATATGAACACTGAAGCTTTCTTT. The rearrangement uses TRBV25-1 and TRBJ1-1, with D perhaps matching TRBD1 (5 bases). The CDR3 runs to 13 residues. V lost 8 bases and J lost 0, with 10 bases in between. Germline lookup yields CDR1 MGHDK and CDR2 SYGVNS.